This record covers a single T cell receptor beta chain. The antigen it recognizes is unknown. Within one base of it there is no much larger clone, and no base qualities were kept. What the time point label conveys for this sample: cycle 4 day 1 (C4D1), after 6 weeks of nivolumab. Relapse after autologous stem cell transplantation had occurred in all trial patients, and cohorts A, B and C were distinguished by prior brentuximab vedotin exposure. Magnetic negative selection with a Miltenyi CD4+ T cell isolation kit was used to purify CD4+ T cells from thawed PBMCs. The trial cohort was composed of about 54 patients with relapsed/refractory classical Hodgkin lymphoma, for whom complete response, partial response or progressive disease was recorded as best overall response. Single-agent nivolumab was administered to trial patients in the multi-cohort phase II CheckMate 205 trial. An independent review committee assessed best overall response by applying the 2007 International Working Group response criteria. Trial PBMCs were collected immediately before nivolumab initiation (C1D1) and during therapy at cycle 2 day 1 and cycle 4 day 1. Peripheral blood was collected in 8 mL Vacutainer Cell Preparation Tubes, from which PBMCs were isolated by centrifugation and then cryopreserved. Purified CD4+ and CD8+ fractions were prepared only for cases in which an additional PBMC sample was available. Magnetically labelled cells were removed on LS columns in a quadroMACS separator, and the flow-through was retained as the purified fraction.

These data originate in a study of PD-1 blockade in classical Hodgkin lymphoma (dated by TCRdb to 2018 to 2020). At the level of the whole study: Nivolumab dosing was 3 mg/kg intravenously every 2 weeks, continuing until either disease progression or unacceptable toxicity. To define a peripheral blood immune signature of response to PD-1 blockade in classical Hodgkin lymphoma, the study combined TCR beta sequencing with CyTOF.

Broader findings and caveats from the paper: Lower diversity was observed in patients in whom nivolumab was started less than 1 year after ASCT, and these patients were excluded from later analyses so that confounding by immune reconstitution would be avoided. Baseline diversity similar to that of newly diagnosed patients was observed in trial patients achieving complete response, whereas significantly lower diversity was observed in partial responders and progressors. Baseline TCR diversity was reported as lower in newly diagnosed patients than in healthy donors, and lower still in relapsed/refractory patients. By C4D1, a significant rise was seen in CD4+ TCR diversity but not in CD8+ TCR diversity (p=0.0027 vs p=0.16), and the rise was most apparent among complete responders (p=0.02). Only a single clinical trial cohort was studied, and what caused the repertoire differences, possibly disease activity or prior therapy, remained undefined.

Genomic DNA was extracted with the Qiagen DNeasy kit from unsorted PBMCs and from negatively selected CD4+ and CD8+ fractions. Amplification of TCR beta CDR3 regions was done by immunoSEQ multiplex PCR with primers that anneal to V and J segments. Amplification bias was minimized using a synthetic immune receptor repertoire, and residual bias was removed computationally after sequencing. On the study's bioinformatics: Custom Python scripts were used to quantify repertoire diversity as the Shannon entropy index. Unsorted, CD4+ and CD8+ repertoires were analyzed separately, except in combined analyses where CD4+ and CD8+ sequences were merged in silico. Clonal expansion was defined as at least a 2-fold frequency increase after treatment relative to C1D1, with a pseudocount of 0.5 for undetected baseline clones. Clones with 0 or 1 copy at C1D1 were defined as singleton clones, while clones with 2 or more copies were defined as non-singleton clones. Clones expanded in unsorted samples were assigned a CD4+, CD8+ or unknown annotation through matching of protein sequences in sorted samples from the same patient. Diversity changes from C1D1 to C4D1 were tested in paired samples using Wilcoxon tests. This immuneACCESS table, as held by TCRdb, lists in-frame sequences with V and J called but not all clones. Of the missing ones, under half trace to an unresolved V gene in checked studies; the others have no known cause. From that table come the V and J calls and clone size; the DNA was used to work out D and trimming. The sample table contains about 18,000 clones; only one count was recorded for 78% of them. Around 1.9% of the sample is taken by the ten largest.

There are 15 amino acids in the CDR3, from cysteine to phenylalanine inclusive. The kept DNA is CDR3 alone, 45 bases in frame from the first base. Trimming takes 4 bases from V and 0 bases from J, and the germline ends sit 13 bases apart. CDR1 and CDR2 were assigned from the germline V gene as SGHRS and YFSETQ. The material sequenced was CD4+ T cells from blood, taken before the fourth cycle of nivolumab. This TCR derives from a human donor with classical Hodgkin lymphoma. Rearrangement joined TRBV5-1 to TRBJ1-1; tentative D gene TRBD1, with 5 bases matching. The DNA sequence is as follows: TGCGCCAGCAGCGGCTCGGGACGGATGAACACTGAAGCTTTCTTT. Its translation is CASSGSGRMNTEAFF.